Below are 7 T cell receptor beta chains sequenced from a single sample in a study of T cells in Graves' hyperthyroidism and ophthalmopathy. RNA transcripts gave rise to amplified TCR beta CDR3 regions. Initially, a first-round RT-PCR of the TCR CDR3 employed the HTBI primer set. A single record per CDR3 protein comes from TCRdb applying MiXCR to the multiplex PCR reads. The repertoire holds roughly 640,000 distinct CDR3 sequences, with roughly 15% as singletons. Sequencing was performed on blood. The receptors were gathered from a middle-aged woman with Graves' ophthalmopathy.

This clonotype was recorded a few times. The chain links TRBV9 to TRBJ2-5, with 8 nucleotides matching TRBD1. Germline V gene data show CDR1 as SGDLS and CDR2 as YYNGEE. The CDR3 consists of 14 residues. J gave up 7 bases and V 3 bases, and 8 bases lay outside the gene matches. The CDR3 DNA reads TGTGCCAGCAGCGACGACAGGGGCGGTGGGACCCAGTACTTC. Encoded protein: CASSDDRGGGTQYF.

This clonotype was detected only a few times. The V call is TRBV3-1, the J call TRBJ2-2; TRBD1 might be the D (5 bases). The CDR3 has 14 amino acids. The V gene lost 4 bases and the J gene lost 0 bases, with 6 bases spanning the gap. The germline gives CDR1 LGHDT, CDR2 YNNKEL (reference sequence). The CDR3 DNA is TGTGCCAGCAGCCGGGGCACGAACACCGGGGAGCTGTTTTTT. This gives the protein CASSRGTNTGELFF. The variable domain in full, with the rest retrieved from reference TRBV3-1 and TRBJ2-2, is DTAVSQTPKYLVTQMGNDKSIKCEQNLGHDTMYWYKQDSKKFLKIMFSYNNKELIINETVPNRFSPKSPDKAHLNLHINSLELGDSAVYFCASSRGTNTGELFFGEGSRLTVL.

In its sample, this clonotype was seen many times. The chain joins TRBV11-2 to TRBJ2-3; 12 nucleotides agree with TRBD2. The V segment lost 5 bases and the J segment 3 bases; nucleotides outside the gene matches: 6. The length of the CDR3 is 16 residues. Germline V gene data show CDR1 as SGHAT and CDR2 as FQNNGV. In nucleotides, the CDR3 is TGTGCCAGCAGCGCGCGGACTAGCGGGGTTACAGATACGCAGTATTTT. Translating gives CASSARTSGVTDTQYF.

The V and J genes are TRBV10-3 and TRBJ1-1; D remains unclear. The germline CDR1 and CDR2 sequences are ENHRY and SYGVKD. The CDR3 totals 14 residues. V shed 7 bases and J shed 5 bases, with 17 bases lying between them. The CDR3 reads CAINPAGGLTEAFF. The CDR3 DNA is TGTGCCATCAATCCAGCTGGAGGCTTGACTGAAGCTTTCTTT.

Details on this clonotype: This may be a read error, as it is one base from a much larger clone. The chain uses TRBV3-1 and TRBJ1-5; D not certain. CDR1 is LGHDT and CDR2 is YNNKEL in the germline V gene (reference sequence). CDR3 size: 12 residues. CDR3 in amino acids: CAGSQAGQPQHF. The CDR3, as DNA: TGTGCCGGCAGCCAAGCTGGTCAGCCCCAGCATTTT.

This clonotype came up many times. This rearrangement joins TRBV28 to TRBJ2-7, with 9 bases that match TRBD1. Germline V gene lookup returns CDR1 MDHEN and CDR2 SYDVKM. This CDR3 spans 15 amino acids. V shed 6 bases, J shed 2 bases, and the junction held 8 bases outside the gene matches. This CDR3 reads CASSEQGAAAYEQYF. CDR3 DNA sequence: TGTGCCAGCAGCGAACAGGGGGCGGCGGCCTACGAGCAGTACTTC.

This clonotype was seen a handful of times. The chain links TRBV3-1 to TRBJ2-5; D is unclear. V lost 2 bases to trimming and J lost 3 bases, with 16 bases between them. There are 16 residues in the CDR3. Germline V gene data show CDR1 as LGHDT and CDR2 as YNNKEL (reference sequence). The CDR3 sequence: CASSQRFPKNEETQYF. The CDR3 DNA sequence: TGTGCCAGCAGCCAACGGTTTCCAAAAAACGAAGAGACCCAGTACTTC.